A selection of T cell receptor beta chains follows, all from one sample in a study of cytomegalovirus exposure and HLA in healthy donors. Sequencing used immunoSEQ multiplex PCR; TCRdb keeps in-frame clones, though not all of them. This table holds 250,000 to 350,000 clones, roughly 88% found once. The material sequenced was PBMCs. The receptors stem from a man aged 40-49 years in good health and CMV-seropositive. The CDR3 runs from the conserved cysteine through the conserved F or W. The D gene is left open where the match is weak. The size field is filled for only some rows; it gives once, few, many or a size class.

clone size	V gene	J gene	D gene	CDR3 protein	CDR3 DNA
-	TRBV2	TRBJ2-1	TRBD2	CASSVSGGTSLYNEQFF	TGTGCCAGCAGTGTCAGTGGGGGGACTAGCCTATACAATGAGCAGTTCTTC
-	TRBV7-7	TRBJ2-3	-	CASSSSGHSTDTQYF	TGTGCTAGCAGTTCATCGGGACACAGCACAGATACGCAGTATTTT
-	TRBV7-9	TRBJ2-1	TRBD2	CASSRTSGSLNEQFF	TGTGCCAGCAGCAGGACTAGCGGGAGCCTCAATGAGCAGTTCTTC
-	TRBV6-5	TRBJ1-5	-	CASSLWDNYSNQPQHF	TGTGCCAGCAGTTTGTGGGACAATTATAGCAATCAGCCCCAGCATTTT
-	TRBV5-4	TRBJ2-1	-	CASSSRTTIYNEQFF	TGTGCCAGCAGCTCCCGGACTACCATTTACAATGAGCAGTTCTTC
-	TRBV7-9	TRBJ1-5	TRBD1	CASSLDRGNQPQHF	TGTGCCAGCAGCTTAGACAGGGGTAATCAGCCCCAGCATTTT
-	TRBV27	TRBJ2-7	TRBD2	CASSTLAGGIHEQYF	TGTGCCAGCAGTACCCTAGCGGGAGGCATCCACGAGCAGTACTTC
-	TRBV5-8	TRBJ2-1	-	CASSLGAGRYNEQFF	TGTGCCAGCAGCTTGGGGGCGGGACGGTACAATGAGCAGTTCTTC
few	TRBV5-1	TRBJ2-7	-	CASSSQGFSDEQYF	TGCGCCAGCAGCTCGCAGGGTTTTAGTGACGAGCAGTACTTC
-	TRBV28	TRBJ2-1	-	CASSGNEQFF	TGTGCCAGCAGCGGGAATGAGCAGTTCTTC
-	TRBV27	TRBJ2-7	-	CASSFGSRYEQYF	TGTGCCAGCAGTTTCGGTAGTCGGTACGAGCAGTACTTC
-	TRBV7-9	TRBJ2-1	TRBD2	CASPGAGVKGHNEQFF	TGTGCCAGTCCGGGCGCGGGAGTAAAGGGCCACAATGAGCAGTTCTTC
-	TRBV29-1	TRBJ2-5	TRBD1	CSARDRGMAETQYF	TGCAGCGCCCGGGACAGGGGGATGGCAGAGACCCAGTACTTC
-	TRBV7-2	TRBJ1-4	-	CASSFGGMAPTNEKLFF	TGTGCCAGCAGCTTCGGAGGGATGGCCCCAACTAATGAAAAACTGTTTTTT
-	TRBV7-7	TRBJ2-7	-	CASSLGPTREQYF	TGTGCTAGCAGCTTAGGGCCGACGCGGGAGCAGTACTTC
-	TRBV20-1	TRBJ1-1	TRBD1	CSASDRGMAFF	TGCAGTGCATCGGACAGGGGGATGGCTTTCTTT
-	TRBV29-1	TRBJ2-7	TRBD1	CSVGWDSDYEQYF	TGCAGCGTTGGCTGGGACAGTGACTACGAGCAGTACTTC